Here is one TCR beta chain with its context. The authors reverse transcribed roughly 0.5 to 1 ug RNA with random hexamers. Amplification of TCR beta CDR3 spanned 54 Vbeta and 13 Jbeta via immunoSEQ multiplex PCR. From the immunoSEQ multiplex PCR reads, TCRdb called clonotypes with MiXCR, one entry per CDR3 protein. The data show around 69,000 distinct CDR3 sequences, with 96% seen just once and around 0.11% held by the top ten. Each multiple sclerosis control was a treatment-naive patient with relapsing-remitting disease that was either stable or active. These data originate in a study of CD8 T cells in Susac syndrome. Germline V gene sequence: CDR1 GTSNPN, CDR2 SVGIG (reference sequence). The CDR3 covers 14 residues. Trimming stripped 2 bases from V and 2 bases from J, with 11 bases between.

The TCR sequence derives from a human donor with multiple sclerosis. The chain joins TRBV30 to TRBJ2-3, with D perhaps assigned TRBD1 or TRBD2 (5 bases each). What was sequenced was CD4+ T cells from PBMCs. For the CDR3, the DNA is TGTGCCTGGAGTAGGGGACGTACCACAGATACGCAGTATTTT. As protein: CAWSRGRTTDTQYF.